Shown below are 30 T cell receptor beta chains from a single sample sequenced in a study of blood T cell repertoires in COVID-19 (dated by TCRdb to 2018 to 2021). Libraries were constructed by the immunoSEQ multiplex PCR assay. TCRdb stores this immuneACCESS table with in-frame sequences only. Part of the clones is absent; in the studies checked, under half of the shortfall reflects unresolved V genes, and no reason is known for the rest. This sample lists 200,000 or so clones; 82% were detected once. The ten most abundant clones make up about 5% of the sample. The sample was peripheral blood. These receptors all come from a woman aged 25 to 39 with acute or convalescent COVID-19.

There are a few counts of this clone. The chain has TRBV6-6 and TRBJ2-7; perhaps TRBD2 as D (5 bases). V lost 6 bases, J lost 1 base, and 13 bases lay in between. Germline loops: CDR1 MNHNY, CDR2 SVGAGI (reference sequence). The CDR3 has 14 amino acids. The CDR3 sequence: CASRAGRRSYEQYF. CDR3 nucleotides: TGTGCCAGCAGGGCGGGCAGGCGTTCCTACGAGCAGTACTTC.

In regard to this clone: The sample holds other DNA sequences that translate to the same CDR3. The rearrangement links TRBV3-1 (or the pseudogene TRBV3-2) to TRBJ2-3; TRBD2 aligns across 12 bases. Germline V gene sequence: CDR1 LGHDT, CDR2 YNNKEL (reference sequence). This CDR3 has 15 amino acids. V lost 4 bases and J lost 2; bases outside the gene matches: 1. This chain's CDR3 is CASSRLAGATDTQYF. The DNA for the CDR3 is TGTGCCAGCAGCCGACTAGCGGGGGCCACAGATACGCAGTATTTT.

The chain is built from TRBV2 and TRBJ2-5; unclear D gene. V shed 4 bases and J shed 4 bases, with 4 bases lying between them. This CDR3 comprises 11 residues. Germline lookup yields CDR1 SNHLY and CDR2 FYNNEI. Here the CDR3 reads CASSVRETQYF. In nucleotides, the CDR3 is TGTGCCAGCAGTGTTCGAGAGACCCAGTACTTC. The full variable domain, its missing parts supplied by reference TRBV2 and TRBJ2-5, is EPEVTQTPSHQVTQMGQEVILRCVPISNHLYFYWYRQILGQKVEFLVSFYNNEISEKSEIFDDQFSVERPDGSNFTLKIRSTKLEDSAMYFCASSVRETQYFGPGTRLLVL.

This chain joins TRBV19 and TRBJ2-6; D might be TRBD1 (6 bases). The V end was cut by 3 bases, the J end by 0 bases, with 6 bases between. From germline, CDR1 is LNHDA and CDR2 SQIVND (reference sequence). The CDR3 extends over 15 amino acids. This CDR3 is CASSIRGSGANVLTF. CDR3 sequence (DNA): TGTGCCAGTAGTATCAGGGGCTCTGGGGCCAACGTCCTGACTTTC.

This rearrangement joins TRBV5-1 to TRBJ1-1; D perhaps matches TRBD1 (5 bases). V was shortened by 3 bases and J by 2 bases, with 17 bases between the two germline ends. Germline lookup yields CDR1 SGHRS and CDR2 YFSETQ. CDR3 length: 16 residues. The CDR3 nucleotides read TGCGCCAGCAGCTCCCAACCCTTGGACACCAACACTGAAGCTTTCTTT. Translated, it gives CASSSQPLDTNTEAFF. The whole variable domain, remainder taken from reference TRBV5-1 and TRBJ1-1, is KAGVTQTPRYLIKTRGQQVTLSCSPISGHRSVSWYQQTPGQGLQFLFEYFSETQRNKGNFPGRFSGRQFSNSRSEMNVSTLELGDSALYLCASSSQPLDTNTEAFFGQGTRLTVV.

The V and J genes are TRBV7-2 and TRBJ2-7; 8 bases are shared with TRBD1. Per germline, CDR1 SGHTA and CDR2 FQGNSA. V lost 6 bases and J lost 2; bases outside the gene matches: 9. The CDR3 totals 15 residues. Here the CDR3 DNA reads TGTGCCAGCAGTTGGGACAGGTTAGAGACCTACGAGCAGTACTTC. Translating gives CASSWDRLETYEQYF.

The rearrangement links TRBV4-2 to TRBJ1-1, with unresolved D. The CDR3 totals 16 residues. The germline CDR1 and CDR2 sequences are LGHNA and YNFKEQ. V was clipped by 8 bases and J by 2 bases, with 21 bases between them. The CDR3 DNA reads as TGTGCCAGCGCCAAAGGCATGCGGGTGGGAAACACTGAAGCTTTCTTT. This codes for CASAKGMRVGNTEAFF.

This clone was observed a few times. The chain has TRBV5-1 and TRBJ1-3, with D uncertain. This CDR3 has 12 residues. Trimming took 1 base from V and 8 from J, leaving 7 bases between them. The germline V gene encodes CDR1 SGHRS and CDR2 YFSETQ. The CDR3 region has the DNA TGCGCCAGCAGCTTGACGGGTGACACCATATATTTT. Translated, it gives CASSLTGDTIYF.

The V and J genes are TRBV5-1 and TRBJ2-3; 11 bases are shared with TRBD1. This CDR3 has 15 residues. CDR1 is SGHRS, CDR2 YFSETQ, per germline. V gave up 0 bases and J gave up 4 bases; unmatched junction bases: 1. CDR3: CASSLVGQGADTQYF. In DNA form, the CDR3 reads TGCGCCAGCAGCTTGGTGGGACAGGGGGCAGATACGCAGTATTTT.

V gene TRBV28 combines with J gene TRBJ2-1, with a possible D match to TRBD2 (5 bases). Trimming left V 5 bases short and J 0 bases short, with 20 bases between. The CDR3 contains 18 residues. The germline gives CDR1 MDHEN, CDR2 SYDVKM. CDR3: CASSLRGLRSPSYNEQFF. CDR3 sequence (DNA): TGTGCCAGCAGTCTTCGCGGGTTGCGATCCCCCTCCTACAATGAGCAGTTCTTC.

The chain recombines TRBV5-4 with TRBJ2-5, with 8 bases matching TRBD2. This CDR3 is built from 13 residues. V lost 5 bases, J lost 7 bases, and 7 bases stayed unmatched. CDR1 and CDR2 (germline): SGHNT, YYREEE (reference sequence). The CDR3 region is CASSLTSVGTQYF. The CDR3 DNA sequence: TGTGCCAGCAGTTTGACTAGCGTCGGGACCCAGTACTTC. Supplemented by reference TRBV5-4 and TRBJ2-5, the full variable domain reads ETGVTQSPTHLIKTRGQQVTLRCSSQSGHNTVSWYQQALGQGPQFIFQYYREEENGRGNFPPRFSGLQFPNYSSELNVNALELDDSALYLCASSLTSVGTQYFGPGTRLLVL.

V usage is TRBV30 and J usage is TRBJ1-5; 8 nucleotides line up with TRBD1. The CDR3 totals 13 residues. Germline CDR1 is GTSNPN and CDR2 is SVGIG (reference sequence). The ends lost 5 bases at V and 4 bases at J; junction bases unmatched: 4. CDR3 residues: CAWQTGENQPQHF. CDR3 nucleotide sequence: TGTGCCTGGCAGACAGGGGAAAATCAGCCCCAGCATTTT.

As to this clone: Other nucleotide sequences from this sample produce the same CDR3. The rearrangement links TRBV19 to TRBJ2-1, with 12 bases identical to TRBD2. In germline, CDR1 is LNHDA, CDR2 SQIVND (reference sequence). The CDR3 spans 14 residues. The trim removed 7 bases at V and 4 bases at J, leaving 2 bases unmatched. Here the CDR3 DNA reads TGTGCCAGTAAGGGGACTAGCGGGTACAATGAGCAGTTCTTC. Translated: CASKGTSGYNEQFF.

This clone has only a few counts. V is TRBV3-1 (or the pseudogene TRBV3-2) and J is TRBJ1-1; a possible D gene is TRBD1 (5 bases). V was clipped by 1 base and J by 1 base, with 13 bases between them. This CDR3 contains 16 residues. From germline, CDR1 is LGHDT and CDR2 YNNKEL (reference sequence). The CDR3 region is CASSQVKQGGNTEAFF. In DNA form, the CDR3 reads TGTGCCAGCAGCCAAGTTAAGCAGGGAGGGAACACTGAAGCTTTCTTT.

The chain recombines TRBV11-3 with TRBJ2-1; weak D call: TRBD1 (6 bases). Between the trimmed V and J ends, which lost 4 bases and 7 bases, there was a span of 17 bases. Germline-derived CDR1 and CDR2 are SGHNT and YENEEA. The CDR3 has 15 residues. The chain's CDR3 is CASSSPSQGWNEQFF. The CDR3 DNA follows: TGTGCCAGCAGCTCCCCTTCACAGGGTTGGAATGAGCAGTTCTTC.

This clone was seen once. The genes are TRBV5-8 and TRBJ1-1; D is possibly TRBD1 (5 bases). This CDR3 has 16 residues. Germline CDR1 and CDR2: SGHTS and YDEGEE. Trimming cost V 1 base and J 5 bases, with 18 bases left between them. CDR3 residues: CASSLSRAVLGTEAFF. The CDR3 region has the DNA TGTGCCAGCAGCTTGAGCAGGGCGGTCCTCGGGACTGAAGCTTTCTTT.

This clone was seen more than once but under ten times. This sequence joins TRBV19 and TRBJ1-5; 9 bases agree with TRBD1. There are 16 residues in the CDR3. Germline V gene lookup returns CDR1 LNHDA and CDR2 SQIVND (reference sequence). After removal of 3 bases from V and 2 bases from J, the junction contained 5 bases not matched to a gene. The CDR3 sequence: CASSIGQGIGNQPQHF. The CDR3 DNA reads as TGTGCCAGTAGTATTGGACAGGGGATAGGCAATCAGCCCCAGCATTTT. The full variable domain, completed using reference TRBV19 and TRBJ1-5, is DGGITQSPKYLFRKEGQNVTLSCEQNLNHDAMYWYRQDPGQGLRLIYYSQIVNDFQKGDIAEGYSVSREKKESFPLTVTSAQKNPTAFYLCASSIGQGIGNQPQHFGDGTRLSIL.

This rearrangement joins TRBV5-6 to TRBJ2-6; D is unresolved. Trimming shortened V by 4 bases and J by 0 bases, and 11 bases separated the two germline ends. The V gene's germline CDR1 is SGHDT and CDR2 YYEEEE. The CDR3 sequence is 16 residues long. CDR3 loop: CASSLTDFSGANVLTF. In DNA form, the CDR3 reads TGTGCCAGCAGCCTTACAGATTTCTCTGGGGCCAACGTCCTGACTTTC.

This clone appeared a single time. The rearrangement links TRBV4-3 to TRBJ1-4, with a possible D match to TRBD1 (5 bases). Trimming removed 1 base from V and 4 bases from J, with 16 bases in between. The CDR3 runs to 17 residues. Germline loops: CDR1 LGHNA, CDR2 YSLEER. DNA of the CDR3: TGCGCCAGCAGCCAAGGCGAAATAACAGGAATTAATGAAAAACTGTTTTTT. It encodes CASSQGEITGINEKLFF.

This chain's CDR3 is CASSPPQRRVDTQYF. CDR3 DNA sequence: TGTGCCAGCAGCCCCCCTCAGCGGAGGGTAGATACGCAGTATTTT. This chain uses TRBV7-6 with TRBJ2-3; D perhaps matches TRBD2 (6 bases). CDR1 SGHVS and CDR2 FNYEAQ come from the germline V gene. The CDR3 loop spans 15 amino acids. The V end was cut by 5 bases, the J end by 5 bases, with 17 bases between.

This chain uses TRBV2 with TRBJ2-1; the D is unclear. CDR1 and CDR2 from the germline V gene are SNHLY and FYNNEI. Deletions cut 9 bases from V and 9 bases from J, with 18 bases between. This CDR3 region has 13 residues. The CDR3 protein is CASNSLPSGEQFF. In DNA form, the CDR3 reads TGTGCCAGTAATAGCCTCCCGTCCGGTGAGCAGTTCTTC. The whole variable domain, remainder taken from reference TRBV2 and TRBJ2-1, is EPEVTQTPSHQVTQMGQEVILRCVPISNHLYFYWYRQILGQKVEFLVSFYNNEISEKSEIFDDQFSVERPDGSNFTLKIRSTKLEDSAMYFCASNSLPSGEQFFGPGTRLTVL.

The J gene is TRBJ1-1, the V gene TRBV19; 7 positions agree with TRBD1. The CDR3 loop spans 11 amino acids. Germline-derived CDR1 and CDR2 are LNHDA and SQIVND (reference sequence). J lost 6 bases, V lost 10 bases, and 5 bases had no gene match. The DNA of the CDR3 is TGTGCCACCATGGGACAGCCTGAAGCTTTCTTT. Amino acids: CATMGQPEAFF.

This clone has just a few counts. The chain uses TRBV29-1 and TRBJ2-2, with TRBD1 matching 8 bases. Germline V CDR1 and CDR2: SQVTM, ANQGSEA. The CDR3 covers 13 residues. V gave up 8 bases and J gave up 4 bases; unmatched junction bases: 6. The chain's CDR3 is CSFLTGATGELFF. CDR3 in DNA: TGCAGCTTCCTGACAGGGGCCACCGGGGAGCTGTTTTTT.

The rearrangement links TRBV21-1 to TRBJ1-4; the listed D gene, TRBD1, was not tested against the DNA. TRBV21-1 is designated a pseudogene. There are 10 residues in the CDR3. The CDR3 nucleotides read TGCGGACAGGATAATGAAAAACTGTTTTTT. It translates to CGQDNEKLFF.

The chain combines TRBV5-6 with TRBJ2-5; D might be TRBD2 (6 bases). Germline V lookup: CDR1 SGHDT, CDR2 YYEEEE. The CDR3 spans 13 residues. Trimming removed 3 bases at V and 6 bases at J, with 12 bases between. The CDR3 region is CASSSGVLKTQYF. The CDR3 DNA is TGTGCCAGCAGCTCGGGGGTTCTGAAGACCCAGTACTTC.

This clone was detected only once. Relative to the germline gene, one junction end is altered; a read error may explain this. V usage is TRBV9 and J usage is TRBJ1-2; D uncertain. CDR1 is SGDLS and CDR2 is YYNGEE in the germline V gene. This CDR3 is built from 10 residues. CDR3 loop: CASSGYSYTF. CDR3 coding DNA: TGTGCCAGCAGCGGCTATAGCTACACCTTC.

The genes are TRBV4-2 and TRBJ1-2; TRBD1 matches 8 bases. The CDR3 has 16 amino acids. The J segment lost 2 bases and the V segment lost 0 bases, leaving 5 bases of the junction unmatched. Germline values: CDR1 LGHNA, CDR2 YNFKEQ. The CDR3 coding sequence is TGTGCCAGCAGCCAAGATCAGCGGACAGGGAACTATGGCTACACCTTC. It is translated as CASSQDQRTGNYGYTF.

The J gene is TRBJ1-5, the V gene TRBV5-6; TRBD1 is a possible D gene (5 bases). Trimming stripped 0 bases from V and 7 bases from J, with 8 bases between. The CDR3 contains 13 residues. The germline CDR1 and CDR2 sequences are SGHDT and YYEEEE. DNA of the CDR3: TGTGCCAGCAGCTTGGGGCAGGGACAGCCCCAGCATTTT. This encodes CASSLGQGQPQHF.

The chain links TRBV5-1 to TRBJ1-1; perhaps TRBD1 as D (6 bases). Germline V gene sequence: CDR1 SGHRS, CDR2 YFSETQ. This CDR3 is built from 15 residues. V was trimmed by 2 bases and J by 6 bases, leaving 17 bases between them. CDR3 bases: TGCGCCAGCAGCTTCGAAAGACAGGAATACTCTGAAGCTTTCTTT. Its protein is CASSFERQEYSEAFF.

The V call is TRBV7-2, the J call TRBJ1-2; TRBD1 agrees at 9 bases. Germline assignment: CDR1 SGHTA and CDR2 FQGNSA. This CDR3 region has 16 residues. The junction had 10 bases not matched to a gene; V was cut back by 0 bases and J by 8 bases. CDR3 nucleotides: TGTGCCAGCAGCTTAGCACCCGGGACAGGGATTTCCGGCTACACCTTC. Translating it yields CASSLAPGTGISGYTF.